This T cell receptor beta chain was identified in a study of CD8+ T cells in alopecia areata. Findings and caveats of the study: While tofacitinib was given, many expanded lesional clones persisted in scalp and blood. For patients receiving tofacitinib, scalp clonality and expanded CD8+ clones among the top 100 significantly decreased. In lesional scalp, particularly from alopecia totalis/universalis, clonality was higher than in normal scalp.

In this sample, this clone turned up a few times. Antigen specificity is unknown. Regarding treatment: oral pan-JAK inhibitor, 5-10 mg twice daily. Researchers gathered lesional scalp punch biopsies and peripheral blood from patients with alopecia areata. cDNA prepared by RNA extraction and subsequent reverse transcription served as the template for sequencing. Using immunoSEQ multiplex PCR, the repertoire was profiled, and TCRdb retains in-frame clones only, with some absent. The table has approximately 6,300 clones, around 62% seen once; the top ten hold 8.5% to 9.5%. The sequencing used skin, collected at roughly week 30, from a patient treated with tofacitinib. This sequence originates from a human donor with alopecia areata.

In nucleotides, the CDR3 is TGTGCCATCAGTGATTTCCCCAGACCCTACGAGCAGTACTTC. Amino acid sequence: CAISDFPRPYEQYF. V gene TRBV10-3 combines with J gene TRBJ2-7, with unresolved D. V gave up 3 bases and J gave up 2 bases, with 11 bases separating them. Germline values: CDR1 ENHRY, CDR2 SYGVKD. This CDR3 contains 14 residues.